The 13 T cell receptor delta chains below all came from one sample that was sequenced in a study of human gamma delta and Vdelta1 T cells (dated by TCRdb to the late 2010s). Their cognate antigens are unknown. Receptor libraries were prepared by PCR. Data came from an Illumina MiSeq. TCRdb reanalyzed the public reads with the CATT caller, and identical DNA sequences were merged afterwards. The sample table records about 6,300 delta-chain clones; around 41% of these occur just once. The ten largest clones take up approximately 9.4% of the sample. Sequencing was performed on Vdelta1 gamma-delta T cells from blood grown in culture (DOT cells). The cell subset or site label of this sample denotes: Delta One T cells, in vitro expanded/differentiated Vd1+ gamma-delta T cells. Receptor source: a human donor in good health.

This clone was picked up a small number of times. The J gene is TRDJ1, the V gene TRDV1; TRDD3 agrees at 9 bases. Unmatched junction bases numbered 16, after V lost 5 bases and J lost 0 bases. The CDR3 covers 19 residues. The germline gives CDR1 TSWWSYY, CDR2 QGS. The CDR3 region is CALGSGPYPGGFHTDKLIF. CDR3 coding DNA: TGTGCTCTTGGGTCCGGCCCCTACCCTGGGGGATTCCACACCGATAAACTCATCTTT.

This chain uses TRDV1 with TRDJ1, with 8 bases that match TRDD3. CDR3 length equals 19 residues. With 1 base clipped from V and 2 bases from J, the junction kept 15 bases outside the gene matches. Germline values: CDR1 TSWWSYY, CDR2 QGS. The CDR3 protein is CALGEPFLSLGVQTDKLIF. DNA for the CDR3: TGTGCTCTTGGGGAACCGTTCCTGTCACTGGGGGTCCAGACCGATAAACTCATCTTT.

The chain employs TRDV2 and TRDJ1; D is unresolved. V was trimmed by 3 bases and J by 7 bases, leaving 8 bases between them. The CDR3 loop spans 11 amino acids. The germline V gene has CDR1 GEAIGNYY and CDR2 EKD. This CDR3 is CACDAYSKLIF. CDR3 nucleotides: TGTGCCTGTGACGCTTACTCTAAACTCATCTTT.

A note on this clone: One end of the junction varies from germline; a read error may be responsible. The V and J genes are TRDV1 and TRDJ4, with 9 bases fitting TRDD3. The germline V gene has CDR1 TSWWSYY and CDR2 QGS. This CDR3 is built from 20 residues. CDR3 bases: TGTGCTCTTGAGGAACGGGACTCCTATAATACTGGGGGAGCGGTTAGGGCCCTGATCTTT. This codes for CALEERDSYNTGGAVRALIF.

The chain carries TRDV1 and TRDJ2; perhaps D is TRDD2 or TRDD3 (8 bases each). The CDR3 totals 22 residues. Trimming removed 6 bases from V and 0 bases from J, with 32 bases in between. Germline CDR1 is TSWWSYY and CDR2 is QGS. The CDR3 loop reads CALGNIWPSYRLGETLTAQLFF. The CDR3 bases are TGTGCTCTTGGAAACATCTGGCCTTCCTATCGTCTGGGGGAAACTTTGACAGCACAACTCTTCTTT.

A word on this clone: This probably arose from a read error, given a far larger clone one base away. V is TRDV1 and J is TRDJ1; D remains unclear. The germline gives CDR1 TSWWSYY, CDR2 QGS. Trimming shortened V by 0 bases and J by 4 bases, and 21 bases separated the two germline ends. The CDR3 is made up of 18 amino acids. The CDR3 sequence is CALGELRTRGNGDDKLIF. The CDR3 DNA reads as TGTGCTCTTGGGGAACTACGGACCCGGGGTAACGGAGACGATAAACTCATCTTT.

This sequence joins TRDV1 and TRDJ1; D unresolved. This CDR3 has 20 residues. The germline V gene encodes CDR1 TSWWSYY and CDR2 QGS. Deletions cut 5 bases from V and 0 bases from J, with 28 bases between. Here the CDR3 DNA reads TGTGCTCTTGGGTTATATTCAGCCCATGCGACATTCCAGTACACCGATAAACTCATCTTT. Protein: CALGLYSAHATFQYTDKLIF.

By sample share, this clone is medium-sized. The chain employs TRDV1 and TRDJ1, with 10 nucleotides matching TRDD3. V shed 0 bases, J shed 0 bases, and the junction held 16 bases outside the gene matches. The CDR3 contains 21 residues. The germline CDR1 and CDR2 sequences are TSWWSYY and QGS. CDR3 sequence: CALGELALPCTTGGYTDKLIF. The DNA for the CDR3 is TGTGCTCTTGGGGAACTGGCCCTACCTTGCACTACTGGGGGATACACCGATAAACTCATCTTT.

The chain joins TRDV1 to TRDJ1; no firm D call. The length of the CDR3 is 19 residues. V was clipped by 0 bases and J by 0 bases, with 20 bases between them. From germline, CDR1 is TSWWSYY and CDR2 QGS. DNA of the CDR3: TGTGCTCTTGGGGAACTAACTATAACGGGTTACCGGTACACCGATAAACTCATCTTT. Translation gives CALGELTITGYRYTDKLIF.

This clone was seen a few times. This CDR3 is also generated by other DNA sequences in the sample. The chain carries TRDV1 and TRDJ1, with D perhaps TRDD3 (6 bases). Germline V gene sequence: CDR1 TSWWSYY, CDR2 QGS. CDR3 length: 18 amino acids. Deletions cut 4 bases from V and 2 bases from J, with 23 bases between. CDR3 in DNA: TGTGCTCTTGGGGTAACGAGGGATAACCCTACTCTAACCGATAAACTCATCTTT. Its protein product is CALGVTRDNPTLTDKLIF.

The rearrangement joins TRAV14/DV4 to TRDJ1; 12 bases fit TRDD3. The CDR3 totals 22 residues. Germline lookup yields CDR1 TSDPSYG and CDR2 QGSYDQQN (reference sequence). The CDR3 spells CALSISSWGIRNADRGTDKLIF. CDR3 bases: TGTGCTCTGAGTATTTCTTCCTGGGGGATACGCAACGCCGACCGGGGCACCGATAAACTCATCTTT.

The rearrangement joins TRDV1 to TRDJ1; 10 positions match TRDD3. V lost 1 base, J lost 5 bases, and 37 bases stayed unmatched. CDR1 and CDR2 (germline): TSWWSYY, QGS. This CDR3 comprises 26 residues. CDR3 in DNA: TGTGCTCTTGGGGAACCAAACGGTATTTTCCTACCCGACCGAGTTGGGGGATACAGGGGAGCGGATAAACTCATCTTT. It encodes CALGEPNGIFLPDRVGGYRGADKLIF.

This chain uses TRDV1 with TRDJ1, with 7 bases identical to TRDD3. V lost 7 bases, J lost 5 bases, and 28 bases stayed unmatched. The CDR3 loop spans 20 amino acids. The V gene's germline CDR1 is TSWWSYY and CDR2 QGS. CDR3: CALVPSGGGYKGGLTDKLIF. The DNA of the CDR3 is TGTGCTCTTGTACCATCTGGGGGGGGGTACAAAGGCGGACTTACTGATAAACTCATCTTT.